One and the same sample provided the 7 T cell receptor beta chains below, sequenced in a study of radiotherapy plus CTLA-4 blockade in lung cancer. Method: immunoSEQ multiplex PCR; TCRdb's copy keeps in-frame clones and lacks some. The sample lists some 96,000 clones, about 91% occurring once. Sequenced here: peripheral blood, sampled from a patient treated with radiotherapy plus ipilimumab. Source of these receptors: a human donor with non-small cell lung cancer that progressed on radiotherapy plus ipilimumab.

The chain employs TRBV18 and TRBJ2-2; 8 bases are shared with TRBD1. Germline loops: CDR1 KGHSH, CDR2 LQKENI. V was pared by 4 bases and J by 2 bases, with 12 bases of the junction left unmatched. The CDR3 has 18 residues. The DNA of the CDR3 is TGTGCCAGCTCACACGGACAGGGAGCGGCTGCCAACACCGGGGAGCTGTTTTTT. It yields the protein CASSHGQGAAANTGELFF.

The CDR3 loop is CASSYTRNLNNEQFF. The CDR3 region has the DNA TGTGCCAGCAGTTACACTAGGAACTTGAACAATGAGCAGTTCTTC. The V and J genes are TRBV6-5 and TRBJ2-1, with D possibly being TRBD2 (5 bases). The CDR3 totals 15 residues. V lost 2 bases and J lost 5, with 13 bases in between. Looked up from germline, CDR1 is MNHEY and CDR2 is SVGAGI.

The chain recombines TRBV27 with TRBJ1-4; 9 bases are a match to TRBD1. The CDR3 runs to 13 residues. The germline V gene has CDR1 MNHEY and CDR2 SMNVEV (reference sequence). V shed 8 bases, J shed 8 bases, and the junction held 6 bases outside the gene matches. This CDR3 is CASGGQGREKLFF. For the CDR3, the DNA is TGTGCCAGCGGCGGACAGGGGAGGGAAAAACTGTTTTTT.

The chain carries TRBV6-1 and TRBJ1-1; D is uncertain. The CDR3 spans 11 residues. V was shortened by 7 bases and J by 3 bases, with 6 bases between the two germline ends. The germline V gene has CDR1 MNHNS and CDR2 SASEGT. CDR3 in amino acids: CASKIDTEAFF. The CDR3 nucleotides read TGTGCCAGCAAAATTGACACTGAAGCTTTCTTT.

This rearrangement joins TRBV15 to TRBJ2-5; 8 nucleotides line up with TRBD1. Germline assignment: CDR1 LNHNV and CDR2 YYDKDF (reference sequence). This CDR3 comprises 15 residues. V was pared by 0 bases and J by 4 bases, with 4 bases of the junction left unmatched. CDR3 sequence (DNA): TGTGCCACCAGCAGAGATCAGGGGGCAGGAGAGACCCAGTACTTC. Translated: CATSRDQGAGETQYF.

This chain's CDR3 is CASNLRFTPQFF. The CDR3 nucleotides read TGTGCCAGCAATTTAAGGTTTACGCCGCAGTTCTTC. The chain uses TRBV5-6 and TRBJ2-1; no firm D call. Looked up from germline, CDR1 is SGHDT and CDR2 is YYEEEE. The CDR3 has 12 amino acids. Trimming left V 6 bases short and J 12 bases short, with 16 bases between.

This sequence joins TRBV19 and TRBJ1-2, with TRBD1 matching 7 bases. Trimming at V came to 0 bases and at J to 0 bases, leaving 10 bases not matched to a gene. The CDR3 has 18 amino acids. The germline V gene encodes CDR1 LNHDA and CDR2 SQIVND (reference sequence). The CDR3 loop is CASSIDLRQGRANYGYTF. The CDR3, as DNA: TGTGCCAGTAGTATAGATCTTCGACAGGGACGAGCTAACTATGGCTACACCTTC.